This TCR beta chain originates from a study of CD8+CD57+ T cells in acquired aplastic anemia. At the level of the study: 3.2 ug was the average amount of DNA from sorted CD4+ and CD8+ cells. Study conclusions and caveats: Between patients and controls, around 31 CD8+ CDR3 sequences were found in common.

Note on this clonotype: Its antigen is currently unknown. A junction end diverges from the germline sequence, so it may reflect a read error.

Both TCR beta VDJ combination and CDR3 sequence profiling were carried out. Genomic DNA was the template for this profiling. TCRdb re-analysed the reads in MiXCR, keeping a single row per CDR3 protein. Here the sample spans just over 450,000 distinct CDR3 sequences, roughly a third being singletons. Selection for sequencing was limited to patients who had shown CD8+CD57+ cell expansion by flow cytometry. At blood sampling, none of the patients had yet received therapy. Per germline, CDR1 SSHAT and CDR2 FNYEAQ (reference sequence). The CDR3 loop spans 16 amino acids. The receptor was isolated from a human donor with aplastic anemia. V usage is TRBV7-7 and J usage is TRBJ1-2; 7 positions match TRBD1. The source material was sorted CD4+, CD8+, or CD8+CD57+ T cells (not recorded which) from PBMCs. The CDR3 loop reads CASSLGPQGVLWGYTF. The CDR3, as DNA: TGTGCTAGCAGCTTAGGCCCCCAGGGGGTCCTTTGGGGCTACACCTTC. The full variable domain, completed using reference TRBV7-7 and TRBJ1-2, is GAGVSQSPRYKVTKRGQDVTLRCDPISSHATLYWYQQALGQGPEFLTYFNYEAQPDKSGLPSDRFSAERPEGSISTLTIQRTEQRDSAMYRCASSLGPQGVLWGYTFGSGTRLTVV.